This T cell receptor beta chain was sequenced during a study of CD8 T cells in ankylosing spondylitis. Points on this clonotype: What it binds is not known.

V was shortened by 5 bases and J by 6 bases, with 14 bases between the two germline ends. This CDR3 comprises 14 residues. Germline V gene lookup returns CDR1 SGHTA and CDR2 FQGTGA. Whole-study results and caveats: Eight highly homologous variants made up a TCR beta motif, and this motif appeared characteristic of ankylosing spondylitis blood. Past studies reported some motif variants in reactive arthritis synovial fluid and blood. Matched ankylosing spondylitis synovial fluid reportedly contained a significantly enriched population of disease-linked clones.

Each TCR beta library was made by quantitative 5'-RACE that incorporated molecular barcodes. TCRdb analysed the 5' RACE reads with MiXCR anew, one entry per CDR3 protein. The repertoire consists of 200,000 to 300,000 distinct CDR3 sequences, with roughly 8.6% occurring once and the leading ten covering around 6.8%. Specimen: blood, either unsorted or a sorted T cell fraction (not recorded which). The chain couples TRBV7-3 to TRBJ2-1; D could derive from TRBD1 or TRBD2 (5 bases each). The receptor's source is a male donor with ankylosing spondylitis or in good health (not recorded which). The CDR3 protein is CASSQHRGANEQFF. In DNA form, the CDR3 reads TGTGCCAGCAGCCAACACCGAGGGGCCAATGAGCAGTTCTTC.